This is a list of T cell receptor beta chains from one sample in a study of blood T cell repertoires in COVID-19. Only in-frame clones appear in the TCRdb table, and some are missing; sequencing was by immunoSEQ multiplex PCR. In the table there are a few hundred thousand clones, around 90% of which are singletons. Material: peripheral blood. The receptors stem from a woman aged 55-70 years with COVID-19, enrolled during active disease. Both conserved end residues are part of each CDR3.

CDR3 length: 14
V gene: TRBV6-6
CDR3 protein: CASSIDRGGTEAFF

CDR3 length: 14
V gene: TRBV9
CDR3 protein: CASSIGLQGAEAFF

CDR3 length: 13
V gene: TRBV7-9
CDR3 protein: CASSEGANQPQHF

CDR3 length: 14
V gene: TRBV18
CDR3 protein: CASSPTGRGPEAFF

CDR3 length: 15
V gene: TRBV13
CDR3 protein: CASSLVRGSYNEQFF

CDR3 length: 16
V gene: TRBV2
CDR3 protein: CASSLTQHGGGSPLHF

CDR3 length: 11
V gene: TRBV2
CDR3 protein: CASSLTGYATF

CDR3 length: 15
V gene: TRBV9
CDR3 protein: CASSVDLQGDYGYTF

CDR3 length: 14
V gene: TRBV6-2/TRBV6-3
CDR3 protein: CASSYSQPNYGYTF

CDR3 length: 11
V gene: TRBV7-3
CDR3 protein: CASSQDNEQFF

CDR3 length: 15
V gene: TRBV9
CDR3 protein: CASSPGQGTSYEQYF

CDR3 length: 13
V gene: TRBV14
CDR3 protein: CASSHLRFYEQYF

CDR3 length: 15
V gene: TRBV11-3
CDR3 protein: CASSLEPGHYNEQFF

CDR3 length: 12
V gene: TRBV7-9
CDR3 protein: CASSSGGTEAFF

CDR3 length: 14
V gene: TRBV6-5
CDR3 protein: CASSYIGAGEKLFF

CDR3 length: 13
V gene: TRBV5-4
CDR3 protein: CASSFSGASPLHF

CDR3 length: 14
V gene: TRBV18
CDR3 protein: CASSPRSGQPGYTF

CDR3 length: 18
V gene: TRBV27
CDR3 protein: CASSFGQGAGGVYSPLHF

CDR3 length: 14
V gene: TRBV9
CDR3 protein: CASSMRTGSGEQYF

CDR3 length: 15
V gene: TRBV5-5
CDR3 protein: CASSTRTALNTEAFF

CDR3 length: 18
V gene: TRBV25-1
CDR3 protein: CASSEAAGYLSSYNEQFF

CDR3 length: 13
V gene: TRBV6-5
CDR3 protein: CASRWTPSHEQYF

CDR3 length: 14
V gene: TRBV7-9
CDR3 protein: CASSSRQGGTEAFF

CDR3 length: 16
V gene: TRBV5-1
CDR3 protein: CASSLATGGSYNEQFF

CDR3 length: 15
V gene: TRBV6-2/TRBV6-3
CDR3 protein: CASSRGAGSGTEAFF

CDR3 length: 16
V gene: TRBV7-9
CDR3 protein: CASSYPGAPLGNEQFF

CDR3 length: 13
V gene: TRBV19
CDR3 protein: CASSTDRKIGYTF

CDR3 length: 19
V gene: TRBV7-2
CDR3 protein: CASSFPGQGDMKGFNEQFF

CDR3 length: 13
V gene: TRBV4-2
CDR3 protein: CASSQTPNTEAFF

CDR3 length: 14
V gene: TRBV6-5
CDR3 protein: CASSYGQGIYEQYF

CDR3 length: 12
V gene: TRBV19
CDR3 protein: CASSDRAYEQYF

CDR3 length: 14
V gene: TRBV6-2/TRBV6-3
CDR3 protein: CASSPTGSRQEQYF

CDR3 length: 14
V gene: TRBV6-2/TRBV6-3
CDR3 protein: CASSYLYSNTEAFF

CDR3 length: 13
V gene: TRBV9
CDR3 protein: CASSVLGAGELFF

CDR3 length: 17
V gene: TRBV5-1
CDR3 protein: CASTGRDRATGANVLTF

CDR3 length: 14
V gene: TRBV7-3
CDR3 protein: CASSPDILHTEAFF

CDR3 length: 14
V gene: TRBV6-5
CDR3 protein: CASSPRGWAFEAFF

CDR3 length: 15
V gene: TRBV30
CDR3 protein: CAWTDRGRNTGELFF

CDR3 length: 14
V gene: TRBV6-5
CDR3 protein: CASMTLAGGSEQFF

CDR3 length: 11
V gene: TRBV29-1
CDR3 protein: CSVSVGNTIYF

CDR3 length: 15
V gene: TRBV15
CDR3 protein: CATSRTSGGSYGYTF

CDR3 length: 13
V gene: TRBV15
CDR3 protein: CATTPRQGHEAFF

CDR3 length: 16
V gene: TRBV7-6
CDR3 protein: CASSLFPGQANTEAFF

CDR3 length: 13
V gene: TRBV19
CDR3 protein: CASSITGDAEQYF

CDR3 length: 16
V gene: TRBV6-2/TRBV6-3
CDR3 protein: CASSYPVAGGPDTQYF

CDR3 length: 13
V gene: TRBV12-3/TRBV12-4
CDR3 protein: CASSLPPSYGYTF

CDR3 length: 14
V gene: TRBV7-2
CDR3 protein: CASSSGQVGVTIYF

CDR3 length: 15
V gene: TRBV7-9
CDR3 protein: CASILPGGPNTEAFF

CDR3 length: 15
V gene: TRBV12-5
CDR3 protein: CASGLVAEFNTEAFF

CDR3 length: 16
V gene: TRBV5-4
CDR3 protein: CASSLEARGYNSPLHF

CDR3 length: 17
V gene: TRBV5-1
CDR3 protein: CASSSQPQGAHGNTIYF

CDR3 length: 15
V gene: TRBV7-2
CDR3 protein: CASSLLGGSNTEAFF

CDR3 length: 13
V gene: TRBV2
CDR3 protein: CAIHRGSNEKLFF